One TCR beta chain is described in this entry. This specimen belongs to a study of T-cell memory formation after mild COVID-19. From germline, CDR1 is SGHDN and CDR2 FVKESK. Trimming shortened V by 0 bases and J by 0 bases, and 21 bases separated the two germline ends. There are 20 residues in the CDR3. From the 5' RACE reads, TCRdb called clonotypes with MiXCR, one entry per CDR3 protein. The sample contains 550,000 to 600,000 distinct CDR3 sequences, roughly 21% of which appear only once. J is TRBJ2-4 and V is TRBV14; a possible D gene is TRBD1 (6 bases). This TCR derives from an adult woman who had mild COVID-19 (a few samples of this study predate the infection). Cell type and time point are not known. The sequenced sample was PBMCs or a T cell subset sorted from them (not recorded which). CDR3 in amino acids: CASSQERLRQDKLAKNIQYF. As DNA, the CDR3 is TGTGCCAGCAGCCAAGAACGATTGAGACAGGACAAACTAGCCAAAAACATTCAGTACTTC.